This T cell receptor (beta chain) was captured by sequencing in a study of control samples from healthy donors and cancer patients. Using immunoSEQ multiplex PCR, the repertoire was profiled, and TCRdb retains in-frame clones only, with some absent. The profile shows 120,000 to 150,000 clones, 80% to 95% of them singletons. The TCR sequence derives from a young man in good health. Sequences were obtained from blood.

CDR3 nucleotides: TGTGCCAGCAGCCCTAGCGGGGAAGAGACCCAGTACTTC. Residues: CASSPSGEETQYF. The chain links TRBV27 to TRBJ2-5, with TRBD2 matching over 9 bases. Germline loops: CDR1 MNHEY, CDR2 SMNVEV (reference sequence). Losses at the gene ends were 6 bases for V and 3 bases for J; bases not matched to a gene: 2. The CDR3 runs 13 residues.